This is a list of T cell receptor beta chains from one sample in a study of control samples from healthy donors and cancer patients. Sequencing was performed with immunoSEQ multiplex PCR; in TCRdb, only in-frame clones are kept and a portion is missing. The sample carries under 200,000 clones, about 94% recorded once. Specimen: PBMCs. All receptors derive from a man in his 60s with colorectal cancer. CDR3s include the opening cysteine and the closing phenylalanine or tryptophan. Each record gives: V gene, D gene, J gene, clone size, CDR3 protein, CDR3 DNA. D genes are given only for firm matches. Not every row has a clone size; where given, it reads once, few, many or a size class.

V: TRBV7-9
D: .
J: TRBJ1-1
size: .
CDR3: CASSLKQGITEAFF
DNA: TGTGCCAGCAGCTTAAAGCAGGGGATCACTGAAGCTTTCTTT

V: TRBV7-2
D: TRBD1
J: TRBJ2-1
size: .
CDR3: CASSLQGAVGEQFF
DNA: TGTGCCAGCAGCTTACAGGGGGCTGTCGGTGAGCAGTTCTTC

V: TRBV5-1
D: TRBD1
J: TRBJ2-2
size: .
CDR3: CASSLERQGQIWGATGELFF
DNA: TGCGCCAGCAGCTTGGAGAGACAGGGTCAAATATGGGGTGCAACCGGGGAGCTGTTTTTT

V: TRBV12-3/TRBV12-4
D: TRBD1
J: TRBJ1-5
size: .
CDR3: CASSTGGFQPQHF
DNA: TGTGCCAGCTCCACAGGGGGTTTTCAGCCCCAGCATTTT

V: TRBV7-2
D: TRBD2
J: TRBJ2-7
size: .
CDR3: CASSFSSGVAEQYF
DNA: TGTGCCAGCAGCTTTTCTAGCGGGGTAGCCGAGCAGTACTTC

V: TRBV6-2/TRBV6-3
D: .
J: TRBJ1-2
size: .
CDR3: CASSYDGRNGYTF
DNA: TGTGCCAGCAGTTACGACGGGAGGAATGGCTACACCTTC

V: TRBV27
D: .
J: TRBJ1-2
size: .
CDR3: CASAGFRHYGYTF
DNA: TGTGCCAGCGCGGGCTTTAGGCACTATGGCTACACCTTC

V: TRBV4-3
D: .
J: TRBJ2-2
size: .
CDR3: CASSQDLRAGELFF
DNA: TGCGCCAGCAGCCAAGATCTAAGGGCCGGGGAGCTGTTTTTT

V: TRBV6-4
D: .
J: TRBJ1-2
size: .
CDR3: CASTPEGFTNYGYTF
DNA: TGTGCCAGCACCCCGGAGGGGTTCACTAACTATGGCTACACCTTC

V: TRBV30
D: .
J: TRBJ1-6
size: .
CDR3: CAWIPGLYNSPLHF
DNA: TGTGCCTGGATCCCAGGACTCTATAATTCACCCCTCCACTTT

V: TRBV24-1
D: .
J: TRBJ2-7
size: few
CDR3: CATSDFLGKDEQYF
DNA: TGTGCCACCAGTGATTTTCTGGGAAAGGACGAGCAGTACTTC

V: TRBV5-4
D: .
J: TRBJ2-5
size: .
CDR3: CASGLEGGPRETQYF
DNA: TGTGCCAGCGGTCTTGAGGGGGGACCCAGGGAGACCCAGTACTTC

V: TRBV9
D: .
J: TRBJ1-2
size: .
CDR3: CASSGDRYGYTF
DNA: TGTGCCAGCAGCGGTGATCGGTATGGCTACACCTTC

V: TRBV11-2
D: .
J: TRBJ1-1
size: .
CDR3: CASSLRAQGEAFF
DNA: TGTGCCAGCAGCTTGAGGGCGCAAGGTGAAGCTTTCTTT

V: TRBV19
D: .
J: TRBJ1-1
size: few
CDR3: CASSRRQTANTEAFF
DNA: TGTGCCAGTAGTCGAAGGCAGACGGCGAACACTGAAGCTTTCTTT

V: TRBV6-5
D: .
J: TRBJ2-7
size: .
CDR3: CASSRGGTGYEQYF
DNA: TGTGCCAGCAGTAGGGGTGGGACCGGCTACGAGCAGTACTTC

V: TRBV7-2
D: .
J: TRBJ1-4
size: .
CDR3: CASSLTEINEKLFF
DNA: TGTGCCAGCAGTTTGACGGAGATCAATGAAAAACTGTTTTTT

V: TRBV24-1
D: TRBD1
J: TRBJ1-5
size: .
CDR3: CASSTGGEDQPQHF
DNA: TGTGCCTCTTCGACAGGGGGCGAGGATCAGCCCCAGCATTTT

V: TRBV3-1/TRBV3-2
D: TRBD2
J: TRBJ2-3
size: .
CDR3: CASSRPSGGTDTQYF
DNA: TGTGCCAGCAGCCGACCTAGCGGGGGCACAGATACGCAGTATTTT

V: TRBV19
D: TRBD2
J: TRBJ2-3
size: once
CDR3: CASSIERGAVDTQYF
DNA: TGTGCCAGTAGTATTGAGCGGGGGGCGGTAGATACGCAGTATTTT

V: TRBV12-3/TRBV12-4
D: .
J: TRBJ1-3
size: .
CDR3: CASRPTGNTIYF
DNA: TGTGCCAGCAGGCCAACAGGAAACACCATATATTTT

V: TRBV2
D: .
J: TRBJ1-5
size: .
CDR3: CASSVTGDSNQPQHF
DNA: TGTGCCAGCAGCGTTACAGGAGATAGCAATCAGCCCCAGCATTTT

V: TRBV6-2/TRBV6-3
D: TRBD2
J: TRBJ2-3
size: .
CDR3: CASSYRTSGGSTDTQYF
DNA: TGTGCCAGCAGTTACCGGACTAGCGGGGGGAGCACAGATACGCAGTATTTT

V: TRBV19
D: .
J: TRBJ1-2
size: .
CDR3: CASKVSGSNYGYTF
DNA: TGTGCCAGTAAAGTAAGCGGGTCTAACTATGGCTACACCTTC

V: TRBV27
D: .
J: TRBJ2-7
size: .
CDR3: CASSLRIGQTILSYEQYF
DNA: TGCGCCAGCAGTTTAAGAATAGGCCAGACTATACTCTCCTACGAGCAGTACTTC

V: TRBV18
D: .
J: TRBJ1-1
size: .
CDR3: CASSPIDRNTEAFF
DNA: TGTGCCAGCTCCCCCATAGACAGAAACACTGAAGCTTTCTTT